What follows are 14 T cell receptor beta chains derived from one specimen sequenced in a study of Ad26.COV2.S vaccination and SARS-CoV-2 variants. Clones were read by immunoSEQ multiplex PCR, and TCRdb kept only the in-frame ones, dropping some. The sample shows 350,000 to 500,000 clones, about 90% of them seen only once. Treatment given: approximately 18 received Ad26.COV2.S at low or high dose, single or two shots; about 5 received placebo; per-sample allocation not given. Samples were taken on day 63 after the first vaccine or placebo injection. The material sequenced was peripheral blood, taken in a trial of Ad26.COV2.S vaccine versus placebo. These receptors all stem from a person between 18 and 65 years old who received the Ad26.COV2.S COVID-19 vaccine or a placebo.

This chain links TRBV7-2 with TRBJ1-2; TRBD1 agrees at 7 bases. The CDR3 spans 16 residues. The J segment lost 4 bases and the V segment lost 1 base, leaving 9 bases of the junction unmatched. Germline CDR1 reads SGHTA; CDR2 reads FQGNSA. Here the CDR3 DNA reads TGTGCCAGCAGCTTAGAGCCAGGGGGGCGCGTCTATGGCTACACCTTC. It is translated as CASSLEPGGRVYGYTF.

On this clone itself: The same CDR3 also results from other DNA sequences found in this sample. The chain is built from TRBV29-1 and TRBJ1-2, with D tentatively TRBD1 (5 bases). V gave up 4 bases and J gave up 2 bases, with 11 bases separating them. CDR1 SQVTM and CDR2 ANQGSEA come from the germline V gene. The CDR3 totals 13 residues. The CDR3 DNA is TGCAGCGTTGCCGGGGGTCCGAACTATGGCTACACCTTC. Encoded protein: CSVAGGPNYGYTF.

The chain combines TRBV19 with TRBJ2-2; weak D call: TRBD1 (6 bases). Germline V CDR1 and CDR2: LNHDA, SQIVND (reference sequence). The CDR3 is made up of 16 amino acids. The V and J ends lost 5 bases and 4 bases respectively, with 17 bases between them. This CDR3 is CASSVQFRGVTGELFF. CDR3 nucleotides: TGTGCCAGTAGTGTCCAGTTCAGGGGAGTCACCGGGGAGCTGTTTTTT.

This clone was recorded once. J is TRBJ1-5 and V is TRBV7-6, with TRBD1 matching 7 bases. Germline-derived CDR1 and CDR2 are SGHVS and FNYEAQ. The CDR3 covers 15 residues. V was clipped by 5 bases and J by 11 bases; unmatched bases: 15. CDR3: CASSPRQGATRSQHF. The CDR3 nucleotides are TGTGCCAGCAGCCCCCGACAGGGTGCGACGAGATCCCAGCATTTT.

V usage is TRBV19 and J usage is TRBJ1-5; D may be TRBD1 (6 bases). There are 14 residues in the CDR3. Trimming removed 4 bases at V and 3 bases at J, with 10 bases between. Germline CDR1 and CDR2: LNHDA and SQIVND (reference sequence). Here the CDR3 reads CASSRTALNQPQHF. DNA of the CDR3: TGTGCCAGTAGTAGGACAGCTCTCAATCAGCCCCAGCATTTT. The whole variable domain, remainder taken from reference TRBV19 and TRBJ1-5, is DGGITQSPKYLFRKEGQNVTLSCEQNLNHDAMYWYRQDPGQGLRLIYYSQIVNDFQKGDIAEGYSVSREKKESFPLTVTSAQKNPTAFYLCASSRTALNQPQHFGDGTRLSIL.

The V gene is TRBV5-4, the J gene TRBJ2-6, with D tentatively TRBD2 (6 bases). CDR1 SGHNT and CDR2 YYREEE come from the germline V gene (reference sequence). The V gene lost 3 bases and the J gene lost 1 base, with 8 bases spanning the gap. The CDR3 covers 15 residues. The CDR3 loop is CASSSAGSGANVLTF. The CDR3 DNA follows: TGTGCCAGCAGCTCAGCGGGTTCTGGGGCCAACGTCCTGACTTTC.

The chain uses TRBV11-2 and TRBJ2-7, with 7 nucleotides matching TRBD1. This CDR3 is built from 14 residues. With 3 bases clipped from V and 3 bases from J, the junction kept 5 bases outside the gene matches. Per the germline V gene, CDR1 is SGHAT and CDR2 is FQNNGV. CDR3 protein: CASSFRQGYYEQYF. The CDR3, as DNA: TGTGCCAGCAGCTTTAGACAGGGTTACTACGAGCAGTACTTC.

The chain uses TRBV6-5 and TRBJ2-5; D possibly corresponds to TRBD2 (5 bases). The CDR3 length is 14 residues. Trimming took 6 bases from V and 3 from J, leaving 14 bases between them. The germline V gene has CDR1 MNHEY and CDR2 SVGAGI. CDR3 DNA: TGTGCCAGCAGCGCATCGGGATTTAAAGAGACCCAGTACTTC. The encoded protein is CASSASGFKETQYF.

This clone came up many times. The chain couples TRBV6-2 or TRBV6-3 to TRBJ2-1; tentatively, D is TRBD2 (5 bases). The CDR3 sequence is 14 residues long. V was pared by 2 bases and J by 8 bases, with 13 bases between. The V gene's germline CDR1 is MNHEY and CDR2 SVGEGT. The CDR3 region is CASSYGGGSDEQFF. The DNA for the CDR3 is TGTGCCAGCAGTTACGGTGGAGGAAGCGATGAGCAGTTCTTC.

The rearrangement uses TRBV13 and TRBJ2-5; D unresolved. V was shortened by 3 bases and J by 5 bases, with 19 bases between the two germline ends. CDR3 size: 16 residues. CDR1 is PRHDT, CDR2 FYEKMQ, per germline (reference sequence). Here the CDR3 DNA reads TGTGCCAGCAGCTTCAGTTCTGCTACTGGTCTCGAGACCCAGTACTTC. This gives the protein CASSFSSATGLETQYF. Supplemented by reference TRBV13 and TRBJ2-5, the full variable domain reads AAGVIQSPRHLIKEKRETATLKCYPIPRHDTVYWYQQGPGQDPQFLISFYEKMQSDKGSIPDRFSAQQFSDYHSELNMSSLELGDSALYFCASSFSSATGLETQYFGPGTRLLVL.

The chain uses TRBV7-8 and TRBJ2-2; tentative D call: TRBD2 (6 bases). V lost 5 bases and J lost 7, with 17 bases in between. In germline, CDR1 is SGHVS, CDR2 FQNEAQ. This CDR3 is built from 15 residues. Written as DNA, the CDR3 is TGTGCCAGCAGCCCGAGACTAGGTTCGGGCGGGGAGCTGTTTTTT. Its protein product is CASSPRLGSGGELFF.

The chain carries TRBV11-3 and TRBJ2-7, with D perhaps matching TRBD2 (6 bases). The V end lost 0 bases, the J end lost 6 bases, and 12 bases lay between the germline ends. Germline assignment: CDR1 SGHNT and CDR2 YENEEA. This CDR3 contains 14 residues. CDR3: CASSLDGGTREQYF. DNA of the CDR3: TGTGCCAGCAGCTTAGATGGAGGGACGCGCGAGCAGTACTTC.

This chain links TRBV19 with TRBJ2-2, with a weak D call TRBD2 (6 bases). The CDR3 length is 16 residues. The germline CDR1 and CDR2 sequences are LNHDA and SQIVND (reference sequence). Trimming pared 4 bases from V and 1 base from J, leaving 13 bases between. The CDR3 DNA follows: TGTGCCAGTAGTAGATCAGCGGGCAAGAACACCGGGGAGCTGTTTTTT. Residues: CASSRSAGKNTGELFF.

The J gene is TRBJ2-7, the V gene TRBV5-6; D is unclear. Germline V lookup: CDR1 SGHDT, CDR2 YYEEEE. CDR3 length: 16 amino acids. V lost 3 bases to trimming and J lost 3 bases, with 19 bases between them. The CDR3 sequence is CASSSPIRAQIYEQYF. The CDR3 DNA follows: TGTGCCAGCAGCTCCCCCATCCGGGCCCAGATCTACGAGCAGTACTTC.